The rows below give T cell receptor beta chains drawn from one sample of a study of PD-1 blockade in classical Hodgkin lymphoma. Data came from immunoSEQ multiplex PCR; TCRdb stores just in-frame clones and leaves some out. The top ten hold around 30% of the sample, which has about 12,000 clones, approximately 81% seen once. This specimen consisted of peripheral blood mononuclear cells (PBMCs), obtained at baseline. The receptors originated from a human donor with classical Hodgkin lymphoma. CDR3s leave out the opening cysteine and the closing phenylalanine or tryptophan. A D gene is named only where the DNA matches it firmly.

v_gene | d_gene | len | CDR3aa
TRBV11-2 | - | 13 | ASSFTVDSTDEQY
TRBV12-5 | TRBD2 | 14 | ASGLVAGGRTDTQY
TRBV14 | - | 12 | ASSKGMYYNEQF
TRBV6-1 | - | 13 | ASILTGTSGWGYT
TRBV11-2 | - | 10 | ASSYFGGTIY
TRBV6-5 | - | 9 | ASSFGGGYT
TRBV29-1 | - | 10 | SVEKGNTEAF
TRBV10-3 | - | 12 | AISVSGENTEAF
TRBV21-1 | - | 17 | ASSKAPIEASGRRKTQY
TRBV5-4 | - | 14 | ASSLGGGQVVDEQY
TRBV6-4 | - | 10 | ASSGPTETQY